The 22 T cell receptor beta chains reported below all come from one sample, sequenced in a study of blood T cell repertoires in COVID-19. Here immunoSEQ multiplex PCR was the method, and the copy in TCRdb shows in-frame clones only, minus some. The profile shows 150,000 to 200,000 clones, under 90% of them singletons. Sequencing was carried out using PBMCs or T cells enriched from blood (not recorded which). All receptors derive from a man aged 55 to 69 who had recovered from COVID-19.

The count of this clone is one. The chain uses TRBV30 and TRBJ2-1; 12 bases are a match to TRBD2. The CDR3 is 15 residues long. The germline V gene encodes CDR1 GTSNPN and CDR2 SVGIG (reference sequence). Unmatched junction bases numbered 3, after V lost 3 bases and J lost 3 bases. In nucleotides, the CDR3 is TGTGCCTGGAGCTTGACTAGCGGGGGCTACAATGAGCAGTTCTTC. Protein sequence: CAWSLTSGGYNEQFF. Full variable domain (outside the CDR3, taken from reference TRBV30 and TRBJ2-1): SQTIHQWPATLVQPVGSPLSLECTVEGTSNPNLYWYRQAAGRGLQLLFYSVGIGQISSEVPQNLSASRPQDRQFILSSKKLLLSDSGFYLCAWSLTSGGYNEQFFGPGTRLTVL.

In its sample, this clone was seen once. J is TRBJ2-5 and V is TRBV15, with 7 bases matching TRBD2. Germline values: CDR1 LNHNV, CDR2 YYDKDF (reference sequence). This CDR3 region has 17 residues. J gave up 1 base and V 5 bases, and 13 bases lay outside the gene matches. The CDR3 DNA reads TGTGCCACCAGCCCCGGGGCAGGGCGGGGGTTCCAAGAGACCCAGTACTTC. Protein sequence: CATSPGAGRGFQETQYF.

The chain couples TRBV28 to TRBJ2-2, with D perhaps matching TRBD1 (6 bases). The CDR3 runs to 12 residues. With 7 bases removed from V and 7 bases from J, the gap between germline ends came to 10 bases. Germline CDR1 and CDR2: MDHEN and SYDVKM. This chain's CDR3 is CASKTGIGELFF. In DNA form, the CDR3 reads TGTGCCAGCAAAACAGGGATCGGGGAGCTGTTTTTT. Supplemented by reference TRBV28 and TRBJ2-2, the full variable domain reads DVKVTQSSRYLVKRTGEKVFLECVQDMDHENMFWYRQDPGLGLRLIYFSYDVKMKEKGDIPEGYSVSREKKERFSLILESASTNQTSMYLCASKTGIGELFFGEGSRLTVL.

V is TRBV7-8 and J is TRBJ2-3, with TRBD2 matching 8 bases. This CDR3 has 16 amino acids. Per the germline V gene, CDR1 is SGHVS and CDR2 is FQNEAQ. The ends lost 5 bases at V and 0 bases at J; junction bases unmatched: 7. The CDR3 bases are TGTGCCAGCAGCGCCCGGACTAGCTGGAGCACAGATACGCAGTATTTT. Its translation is CASSARTSWSTDTQYF.

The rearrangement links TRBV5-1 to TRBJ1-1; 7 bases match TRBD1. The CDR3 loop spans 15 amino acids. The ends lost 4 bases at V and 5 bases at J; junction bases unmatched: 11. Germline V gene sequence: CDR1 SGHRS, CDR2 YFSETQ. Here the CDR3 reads CASSTLGQVGTEAFF. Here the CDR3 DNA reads TGCGCCAGCAGCACCCTTGGACAGGTGGGTACTGAAGCTTTCTTT.

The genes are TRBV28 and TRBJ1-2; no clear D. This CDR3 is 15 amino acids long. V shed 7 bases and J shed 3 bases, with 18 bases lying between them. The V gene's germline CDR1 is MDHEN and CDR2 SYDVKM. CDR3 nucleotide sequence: TGTGCCAGCACCGACCCCCACATCCGGGACTATGGCTACACCTTC. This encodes CASTDPHIRDYGYTF.

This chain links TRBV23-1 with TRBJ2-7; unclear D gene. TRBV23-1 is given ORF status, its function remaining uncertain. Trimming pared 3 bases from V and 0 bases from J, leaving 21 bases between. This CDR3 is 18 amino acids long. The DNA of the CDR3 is TGCGCCAGCAGTCACCCCGGAGACCCAAATCGAAGCTCCTACGAGCAGTACTTC. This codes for CASSHPGDPNRSSYEQYF.

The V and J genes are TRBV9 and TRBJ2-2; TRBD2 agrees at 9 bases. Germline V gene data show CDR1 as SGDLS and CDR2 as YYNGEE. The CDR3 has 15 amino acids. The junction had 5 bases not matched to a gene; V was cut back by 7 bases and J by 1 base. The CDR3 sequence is CASVAGALNTGELFF. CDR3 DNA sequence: TGTGCCAGCGTAGCGGGAGCCTTGAACACCGGGGAGCTGTTTTTT. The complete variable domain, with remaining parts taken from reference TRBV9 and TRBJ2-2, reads DSGVTQTPKHLITATGQRVTLRCSPRSGDLSVYWYQQSLDQGLQFLIQYYNGEERAKGNILERFSAQQFPDLHSELNLSSLELGDSALYFCASVAGALNTGELFFGEGSRLTVL.

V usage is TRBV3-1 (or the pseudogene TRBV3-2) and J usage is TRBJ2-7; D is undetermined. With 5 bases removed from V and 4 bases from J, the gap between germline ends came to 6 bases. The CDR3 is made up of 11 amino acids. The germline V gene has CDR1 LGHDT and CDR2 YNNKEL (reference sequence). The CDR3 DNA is TGTGCCAGCAGCACAGTTTACGAGCAGTACTTC. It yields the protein CASSTVYEQYF.

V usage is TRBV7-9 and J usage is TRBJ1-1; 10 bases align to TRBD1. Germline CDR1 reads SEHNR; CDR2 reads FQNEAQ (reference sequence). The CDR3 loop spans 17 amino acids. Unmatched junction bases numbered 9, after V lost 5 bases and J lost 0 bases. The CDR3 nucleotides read TGTGCCAGCAGCCTGCTGGCCGGGACAGGGGTGAACACTGAAGCTTTCTTT. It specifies CASSLLAGTGVNTEAFF.

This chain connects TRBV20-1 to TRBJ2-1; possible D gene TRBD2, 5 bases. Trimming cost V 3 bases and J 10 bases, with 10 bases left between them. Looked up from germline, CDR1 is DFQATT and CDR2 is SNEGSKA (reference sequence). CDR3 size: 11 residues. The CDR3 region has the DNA TGCAGTGCTAGTGAGGACTTCGAGCAGTTCTTC. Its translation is CSASEDFEQFF.

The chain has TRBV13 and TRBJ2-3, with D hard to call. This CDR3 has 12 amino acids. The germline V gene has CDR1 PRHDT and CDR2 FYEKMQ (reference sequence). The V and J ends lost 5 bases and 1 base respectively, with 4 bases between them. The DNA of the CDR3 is TGTGCCAGCAGCCTCCGCACAGATACGCAGTATTTT. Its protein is CASSLRTDTQYF.

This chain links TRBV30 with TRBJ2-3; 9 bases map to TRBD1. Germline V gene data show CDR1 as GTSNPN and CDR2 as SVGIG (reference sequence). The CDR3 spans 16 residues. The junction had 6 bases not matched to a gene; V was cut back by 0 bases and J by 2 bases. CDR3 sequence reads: CAWSVAGQGITDTQYF. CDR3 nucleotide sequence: TGTGCCTGGAGTGTTGCGGGACAGGGCATCACAGATACGCAGTATTTT.

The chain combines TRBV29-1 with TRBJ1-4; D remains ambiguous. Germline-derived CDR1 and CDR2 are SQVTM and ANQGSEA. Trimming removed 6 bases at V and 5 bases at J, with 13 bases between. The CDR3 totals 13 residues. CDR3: CSVRRGPNEKLFF. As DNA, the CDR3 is TGCAGCGTGCGACGCGGCCCCAATGAAAAACTGTTTTTT.

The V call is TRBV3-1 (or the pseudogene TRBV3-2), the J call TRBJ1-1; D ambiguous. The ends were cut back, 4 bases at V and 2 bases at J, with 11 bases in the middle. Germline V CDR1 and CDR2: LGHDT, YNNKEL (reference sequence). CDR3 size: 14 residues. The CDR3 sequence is CASSRPSDNTEAFF. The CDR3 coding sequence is TGTGCCAGCAGCCGCCCGAGCGATAACACTGAAGCTTTCTTT.

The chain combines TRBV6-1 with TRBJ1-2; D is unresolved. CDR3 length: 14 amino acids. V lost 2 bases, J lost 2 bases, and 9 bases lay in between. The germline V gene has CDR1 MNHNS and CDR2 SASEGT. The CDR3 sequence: CASSEMIENYGYTF. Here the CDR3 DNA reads TGTGCCAGCAGTGAAATGATAGAAAACTATGGCTACACCTTC.

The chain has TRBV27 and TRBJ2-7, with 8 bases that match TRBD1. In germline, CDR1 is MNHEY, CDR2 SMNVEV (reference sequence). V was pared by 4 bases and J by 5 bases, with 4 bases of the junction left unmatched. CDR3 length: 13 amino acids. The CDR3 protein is CASSWTGSNEQYF. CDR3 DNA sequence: TGTGCCAGCAGTTGGACAGGGTCCAACGAGCAGTACTTC.

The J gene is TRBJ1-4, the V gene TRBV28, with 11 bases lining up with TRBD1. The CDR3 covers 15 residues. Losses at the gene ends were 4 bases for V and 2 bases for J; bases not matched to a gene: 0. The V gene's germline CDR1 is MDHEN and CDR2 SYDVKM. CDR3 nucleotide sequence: TGTGCCAGCAGTTGGGACAGGGGGACTAATGAAAAACTGTTTTTT. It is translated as CASSWDRGTNEKLFF.

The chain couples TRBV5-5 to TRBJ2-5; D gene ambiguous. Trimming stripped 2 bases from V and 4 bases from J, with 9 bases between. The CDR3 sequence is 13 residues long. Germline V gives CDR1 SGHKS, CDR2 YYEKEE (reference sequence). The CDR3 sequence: CASSLITGETQYF. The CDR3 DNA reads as TGTGCCAGCAGCTTAATCACCGGAGAGACCCAGTACTTC.

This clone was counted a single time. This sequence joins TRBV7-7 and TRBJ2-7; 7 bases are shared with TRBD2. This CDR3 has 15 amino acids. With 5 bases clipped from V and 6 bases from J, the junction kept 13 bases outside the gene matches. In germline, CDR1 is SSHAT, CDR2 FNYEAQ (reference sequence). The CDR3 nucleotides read TGTGCCAGCAGCCCAGGGAGGGCGGTCCGATCCGAGCAGTACTTC. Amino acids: CASSPGRAVRSEQYF.

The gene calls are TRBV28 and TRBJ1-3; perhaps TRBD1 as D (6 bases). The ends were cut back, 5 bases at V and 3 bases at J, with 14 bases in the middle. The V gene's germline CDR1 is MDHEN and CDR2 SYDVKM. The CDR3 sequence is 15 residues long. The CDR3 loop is CASSIQGKDGNTIYF. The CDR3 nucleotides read TGTGCCAGCAGTATACAGGGTAAAGATGGAAACACCATATATTTT.

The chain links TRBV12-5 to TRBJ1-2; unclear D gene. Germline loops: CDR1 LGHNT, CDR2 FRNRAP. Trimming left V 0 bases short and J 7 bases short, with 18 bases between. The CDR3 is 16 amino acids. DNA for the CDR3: TGTGCTAGTGGTTTGGTTATGGGTACGGGGATTTTTGGCTACACCTTC. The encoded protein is CASGLVMGTGIFGYTF.